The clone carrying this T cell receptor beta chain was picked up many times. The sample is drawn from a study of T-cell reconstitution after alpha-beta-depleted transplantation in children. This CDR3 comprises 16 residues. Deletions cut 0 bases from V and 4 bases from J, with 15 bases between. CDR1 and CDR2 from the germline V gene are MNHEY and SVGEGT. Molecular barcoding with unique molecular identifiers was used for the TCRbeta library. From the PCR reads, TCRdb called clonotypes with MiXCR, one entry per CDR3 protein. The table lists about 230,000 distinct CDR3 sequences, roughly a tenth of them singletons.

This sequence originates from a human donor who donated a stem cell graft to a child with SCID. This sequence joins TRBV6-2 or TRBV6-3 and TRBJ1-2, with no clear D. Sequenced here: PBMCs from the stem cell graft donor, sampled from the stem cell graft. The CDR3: CASSYSSGPTPYGYTF. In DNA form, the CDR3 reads TGTGCCAGCAGTTACTCGTCTGGGCCCACCCCCTATGGCTACACCTTC.